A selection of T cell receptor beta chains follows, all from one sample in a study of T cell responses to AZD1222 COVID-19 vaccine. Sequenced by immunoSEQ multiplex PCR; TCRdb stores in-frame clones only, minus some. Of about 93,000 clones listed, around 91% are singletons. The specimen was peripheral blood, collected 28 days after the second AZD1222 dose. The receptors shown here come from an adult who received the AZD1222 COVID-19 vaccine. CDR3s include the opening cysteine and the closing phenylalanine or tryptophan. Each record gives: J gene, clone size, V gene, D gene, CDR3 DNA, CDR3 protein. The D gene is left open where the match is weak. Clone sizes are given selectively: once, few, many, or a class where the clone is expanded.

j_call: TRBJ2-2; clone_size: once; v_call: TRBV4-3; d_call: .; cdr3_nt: TGCGCCAGCAGCCAGCCGACGGCTGAAGACTACACCGGGGAGCTGTTTTTT; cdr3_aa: CASSQPTAEDYTGELFF
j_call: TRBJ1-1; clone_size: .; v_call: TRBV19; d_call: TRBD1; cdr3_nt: TGTGCCAGTAGTATAGATCTGCGACAGGGTCGGAACACTGAAGCTTTCTTT; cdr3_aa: CASSIDLRQGRNTEAFF
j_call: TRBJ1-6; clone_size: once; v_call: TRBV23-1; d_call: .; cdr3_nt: TGCGCCAGCAGCCCCGGGGCCAGAACCTTATATAATTCACCCCTCCACTTT; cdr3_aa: CASSPGARTLYNSPLHF
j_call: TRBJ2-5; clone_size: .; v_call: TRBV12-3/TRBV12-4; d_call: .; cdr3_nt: TGTGCCAGCAGCTTCAGGGGTGAGACCCAGTACTTC; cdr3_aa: CASSFRGETQYF
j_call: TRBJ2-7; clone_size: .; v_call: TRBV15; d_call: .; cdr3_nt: TGTGCCACCAGGGGTCCAGGGGATTTCGACGAGCAGTACTTC; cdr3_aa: CATRGPGDFDEQYF
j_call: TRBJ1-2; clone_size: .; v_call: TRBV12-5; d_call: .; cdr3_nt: TGTGCTAGTGGGGGTCCCCAGGGTAAAGAGTATGGCTACACCTTC; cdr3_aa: CASGGPQGKEYGYTF
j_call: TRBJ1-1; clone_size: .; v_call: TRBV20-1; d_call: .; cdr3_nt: TGCAGTGCTAGAGTTCCGGGAGGTTTCTTT; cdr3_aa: CSARVPGGFF
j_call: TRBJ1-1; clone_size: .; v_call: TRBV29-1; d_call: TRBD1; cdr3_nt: TGCAGCGTTGACCCGGGACAGGGGCTTACTGAAGCTTTCTTT; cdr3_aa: CSVDPGQGLTEAFF
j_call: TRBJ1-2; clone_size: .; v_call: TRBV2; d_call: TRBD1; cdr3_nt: TGTGCCAGCAGGACAGGGTACGATGGCTACACCTTC; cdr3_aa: CASRTGYDGYTF
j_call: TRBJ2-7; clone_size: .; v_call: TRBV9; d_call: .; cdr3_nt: TGTGCCAGCAGCGTAGGGGCAGGGCTCTACTACGAGCAGTACTTC; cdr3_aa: CASSVGAGLYYEQYF
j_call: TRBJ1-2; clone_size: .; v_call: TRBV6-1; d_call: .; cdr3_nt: TGTGCCAGCAGTGAACAGGTTATCTATGGCTACACCTTC; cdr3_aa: CASSEQVIYGYTF
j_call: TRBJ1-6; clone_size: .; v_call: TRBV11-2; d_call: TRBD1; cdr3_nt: TGTGCCAGCAGCCAAGACAGGGCTTCACCCCTCCACTTT; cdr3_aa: CASSQDRASPLHF
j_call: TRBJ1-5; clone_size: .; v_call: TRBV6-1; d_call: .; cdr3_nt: TGTGCCAGCAGTGACCCTCAGCCCCAGCATTTT; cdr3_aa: CASSDPQPQHF
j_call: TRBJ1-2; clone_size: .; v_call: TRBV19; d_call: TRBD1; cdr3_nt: TGTGCCAGCTGGGACAGTAATAACTATGGCTACACCTTC; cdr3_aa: CASWDSNNYGYTF
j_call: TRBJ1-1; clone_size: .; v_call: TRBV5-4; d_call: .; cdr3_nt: TGTGCCAGCAGCACGGACGCTACTGAAGCTTTCTTT; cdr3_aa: CASSTDATEAFF